Listed below are T cell receptor beta chains from one sample, sequenced in a study of T cells in Graves' hyperthyroidism and ophthalmopathy. Each CDR3 protein is one row after TCRdb ran MiXCR on the multiplex PCR reads. The sample records about 180,000 distinct CDR3 sequences, about 18% being singletons. The material sequenced was blood. The source is a woman in her fifties or sixties with Graves' hyperthyroidism. The CDR3 runs from the conserved cysteine through the conserved F or W. The order of the fields is J gene, clone size, D gene, V gene, CDR3 DNA, CDR3 protein. D genes are given only for firm matches. Clone size is not always given. Where it is, it says once, few, many or a class for expanded clones.

TRBJ1-1 many - TRBV20-1 TGCAGTGCTAGAGGGTCCGAGGGGTTCACTGAAGCTTTCTTT CSARGSEGFTEAFF
TRBJ2-7 many - TRBV18 TGTGCCAGCTCACCTACTGGGGGCAGCTCCTACGAGCAGTACTTC CASSPTGGSSYEQYF
TRBJ2-3 many - TRBV18 TGTGCCAGCTCACCTAAAAACCAGGGAGGCACAGATACGCAGTATTTT CASSPKNQGGTDTQYF
TRBJ1-1 - - TRBV7-9 TGTGCCAGCAGCGAGCGGGAAGGGAGTACTGAAGCTTTCTTT CASSEREGSTEAFF
TRBJ2-1 - TRBD1 TRBV11-3 TGTGCCAGCAGCCCCCGGGACAGGGTACGCGATGAGCAGTTCTTC CASSPRDRVRDEQFF
TRBJ2-7 many - TRBV5-6 TGTGCCAGCAGCTTGGCTGAGCAGGCCGAGCAGTACTTC CASSLAEQAEQYF
TRBJ2-5 many - TRBV2 TGTGCCAGCAGTCCGTTCCAGGGCACCCGTTACTCCAGGGGGGGCCAGTACTTC CASSPFQGTRYSRGGQYF
TRBJ2-7 - TRBD2 TRBV28 TGTGCCAGCGGGCTAGCGGGAGCACGGGAGCAGTACTTC CASGLAGAREQYF
TRBJ2-7 many - TRBV28 TGTGCCAGCACCCCGGTTGGGGGTTTTCGGTACGAGCAGTACTTC CASTPVGGFRYEQYF
TRBJ1-1 many - TRBV4-2 TGTGCCAGCAACCATCCTGGGGGAGACACTGAAGCTTTCTTT CASNHPGGDTEAFF
TRBJ2-2 many - TRBV19 TGTGCCGGGGGGCGAGGCACCGGGGAGCTGTTTTTT CAGGRGTGELFF
TRBJ1-2 many - TRBV6-2/TRBV6-3 TGTGCCAGCAAACAGGACAGTATGTTTAACTATGGCTACACCTTC CASKQDSMFNYGYTF
TRBJ1-2 many TRBD1 TRBV7-2 TGTGCCAGCAGCTTAGGGGCAGGGGGTCGACACTATGGCTACACCTTC CASSLGAGGRHYGYTF
TRBJ2-2 many TRBD2 TRBV20-1 TGCAGTGCCCCGACTAGCGGGGGGCCAAGTACCGGGGAGCTGTTTTTT CSAPTSGGPSTGELFF
TRBJ1-2 many - TRBV24-1 TGTGCCACCAGGGGAGATTCAACCTATGGCTACACCTTC CATRGDSTYGYTF
TRBJ2-7 many TRBD2 TRBV20-1 TGCAGTGCTGAAAGCGGGGAGGGATACGAGCAGTACTTC CSAESGEGYEQYF
TRBJ1-4 - TRBD1 TRBV20-1 TGCAGTGCTAGGGGACAGGGGGCTAGAACTAATGAAAAACTGTTTTTT CSARGQGARTNEKLFF
TRBJ2-1 few - TRBV6-2/TRBV6-3 TGTGCCAGCAGCTATGCGGGACAGCCCTCCTACAATGAGCAGTTCTTC CASSYAGQPSYNEQFF
TRBJ1-3 few - TRBV7-2 TGTGCCAGCCGAGACTCCAGGCCTGGAAACACCATATATTTT CASRDSRPGNTIYF
TRBJ1-5 many - TRBV7-2 TGTGCCAGCAGCTTAAGTAGCAATCAGCCCCAGCATTTT CASSLSSNQPQHF
TRBJ2-1 - - TRBV5-1 TGCGCCAGCAGCTTGGTTGAGACACTGAATGAGCAGTTCTTC CASSLVETLNEQFF
TRBJ2-3 many - TRBV11-2 TGTGCCAGCAGCTTAGGAGGGGTAGGGAGCACAGATACGCAGTATTTT CASSLGGVGSTDTQYF
TRBJ1-6 - - TRBV27 TGTGCCAGCAGTTTAACACGGGGTCGAACGAATTCACCCCTCCACTTT CASSLTRGRTNSPLHF
TRBJ1-2 many - TRBV6-2/TRBV6-3 TGTGCCAGCAGTACCCACCTGGGAGCTAACTATGGCTACACCTTC CASSTHLGANYGYTF
TRBJ1-5 many - TRBV20-1 TGCAGTGCTAGCACACTACATCTCCCCAATAGCAATCAGCCCCAGCATTTT CSASTLHLPNSNQPQHF
TRBJ2-7 many - TRBV5-1 TGCGCCAGCAGCTTTGCACAGAACTACGAGCAGTACTTC CASSFAQNYEQYF
TRBJ1-1 many - TRBV11-3 TGTGCCAGCAGCCCATTCACAGAACCAACTGAAGCTTTCTTT CASSPFTEPTEAFF
TRBJ2-7 many - TRBV5-6 TGTGCCAGCAGCCTCCGGGGAGGTACCTACGAGCAGTACTTC CASSLRGGTYEQYF
TRBJ1-6 - - TRBV6-2/TRBV6-3 TGTGCCAGCAGTTACTCCGGGAACTCCTATAATTCACCCCTCCACTTT CASSYSGNSYNSPLHF
TRBJ2-1 many TRBD1 TRBV6-2/TRBV6-3 TGTGCCAGCAGTTACTCGACTCCGGACAGGGGATATGAGCAGTTCTTC CASSYSTPDRGYEQFF
TRBJ1-2 few - TRBV4-1 TGCGCCAGCAGCCAAGCGCGCAGTTTCTATGGCTACACCTTC CASSQARSFYGYTF
TRBJ1-2 many - TRBV6-2/TRBV6-3 TGTGCCAGCAGTTACAGTTTGGACAGTGCTAACTATGGCTACACCTTC CASSYSLDSANYGYTF
TRBJ2-5 many - TRBV11-2 TGTGCCAGCAGCGAGGGACGGAGGCAAGAGACCCAGTACTTC CASSEGRRQETQYF
TRBJ2-7 many - TRBV2 TGTGCCAGCACGTCGCGTGGGTACGAGCAGTACTTC CASTSRGYEQYF
TRBJ1-5 - - TRBV5-5 TGTGCCAGCAGCCGACATCAGGGTGCTGATCAGCCCCAGCATTTT CASSRHQGADQPQHF
TRBJ1-4 many - TRBV7-2 TGTGCCAGCAGCTCCGGAGTGGGGGGCCGACGGGGGGCAACTAATGAAAAACTGTTTTTT CASSSGVGGRRGATNEKLFF
TRBJ2-3 many TRBD2 TRBV20-1 TGCAGTGCTCGGGGGGGGACCGGGACTTTCACAGATACGCAGTATTTT CSARGGTGTFTDTQYF
TRBJ1-2 - TRBD1 TRBV6-4 TGTGCCAGCAGTGACTCCGGGACAGGGATTTTAATCCTCTATGGCTACACCTTC CASSDSGTGILILYGYTF
TRBJ2-5 many - TRBV11-2 TGTGCCAGCAGCCCCTGGGTGGAGGGTGGATCAGAGACCCAGTACTTC CASSPWVEGGSETQYF
TRBJ2-2 - - TRBV20-1 TGCAGTGCGCGACTAACGAACACCGGGGAGCTGTTTTTT CSARLTNTGELFF
TRBJ1-4 few - TRBV6-1 TGTGCCAGCAGTGACCGGGACTTTAATGAAAAACTGTTTTTT CASSDRDFNEKLFF
TRBJ2-2 - - TRBV7-9 TGTGCCAGCAGCTTGGGCCATGGGAACCCCGGGGAGCTGTTTTTT CASSLGHGNPGELFF
TRBJ2-1 many - TRBV27 TGTGCCAGCACCGAACACAATGAGCAGTTCTTC CASTEHNEQFF
TRBJ1-2 - - TRBV19 TGTGCCAGTAGTCCCTCAACCGCCCGGGACTGTGGCTACACCTTC CASSPSTARDCGYTF
TRBJ2-1 many TRBD2 TRBV30 TGTGCCTGGAGACCGGGACTAGCGATTAATGAGCAGTTCTTC CAWRPGLAINEQFF